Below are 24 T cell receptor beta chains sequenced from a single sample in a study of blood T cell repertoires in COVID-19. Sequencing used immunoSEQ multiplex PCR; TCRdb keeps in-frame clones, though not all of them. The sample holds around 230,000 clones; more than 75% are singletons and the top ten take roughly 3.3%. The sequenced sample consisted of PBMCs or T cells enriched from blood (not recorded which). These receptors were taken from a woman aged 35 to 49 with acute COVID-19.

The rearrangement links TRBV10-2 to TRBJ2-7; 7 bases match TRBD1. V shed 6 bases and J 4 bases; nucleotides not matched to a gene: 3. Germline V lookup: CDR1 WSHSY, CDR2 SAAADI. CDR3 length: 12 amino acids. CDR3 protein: CASSEGQYEQYF. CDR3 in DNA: TGCGCCAGCAGCGAGGGACAGTACGAGCAGTACTTC.

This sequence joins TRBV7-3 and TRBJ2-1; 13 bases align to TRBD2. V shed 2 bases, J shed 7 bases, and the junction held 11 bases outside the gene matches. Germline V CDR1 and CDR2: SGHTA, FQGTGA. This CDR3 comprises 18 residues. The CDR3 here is CASSLRGVGLAGVNEQFF. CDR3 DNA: TGTGCCAGCAGCTTACGAGGTGTAGGACTAGCGGGAGTGAATGAGCAGTTCTTC.

The CDR3 coding sequence is TGTGCCACCAGTATAACTGATAGCAATCAGCCCCAGCATTTT. Translated: CATSITDSNQPQHF. V and J are TRBV24-1 and TRBJ1-5; D is ambiguous. The CDR3 is made up of 14 amino acids. The germline V gene has CDR1 KGHDR and CDR2 SFDVKD. With 6 bases removed from V and 0 bases from J, the gap between germline ends came to 8 bases.

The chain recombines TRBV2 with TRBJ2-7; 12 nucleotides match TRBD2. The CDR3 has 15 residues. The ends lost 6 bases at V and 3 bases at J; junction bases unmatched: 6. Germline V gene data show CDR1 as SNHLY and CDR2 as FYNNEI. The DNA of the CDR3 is TGTGCCAGCAGGGGAGGACTAGCGGGAATCTACGAGCAGTACTTC. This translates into CASRGGLAGIYEQYF.

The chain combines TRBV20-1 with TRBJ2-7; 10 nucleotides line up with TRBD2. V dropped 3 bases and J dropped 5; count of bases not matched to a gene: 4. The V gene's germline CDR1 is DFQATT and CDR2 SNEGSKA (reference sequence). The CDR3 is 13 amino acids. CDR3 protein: CSASRLAGDEQYF. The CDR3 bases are TGCAGTGCTAGTAGGCTAGCGGGAGACGAGCAGTACTTC.

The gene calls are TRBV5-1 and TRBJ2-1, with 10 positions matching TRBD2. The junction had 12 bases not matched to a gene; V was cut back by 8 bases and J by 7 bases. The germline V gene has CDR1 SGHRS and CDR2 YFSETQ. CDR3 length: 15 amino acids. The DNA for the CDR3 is TGCGCCAGTGTGCCTGCTAGCGGGAGAAAGAATGAGCAGTTCTTC. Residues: CASVPASGRKNEQFF. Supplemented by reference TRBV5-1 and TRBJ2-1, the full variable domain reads KAGVTQTPRYLIKTRGQQVTLSCSPISGHRSVSWYQQTPGQGLQFLFEYFSETQRNKGNFPGRFSGRQFSNSRSEMNVSTLELGDSALYLCASVPASGRKNEQFFGPGTRLTVL.

The CDR3 nucleotides read TGTGCCAGCAGCCAAGCTATGGGAAACACCATATATTTT. Residues: CASSQAMGNTIYF. The chain uses TRBV3-1 (or the pseudogene TRBV3-2) and TRBJ1-3; D ambiguous. V was trimmed by 1 base and J by 4 bases, leaving 5 bases between them. Germline values: CDR1 LGHDT, CDR2 YNNKEL (reference sequence). The CDR3 consists of 13 residues.

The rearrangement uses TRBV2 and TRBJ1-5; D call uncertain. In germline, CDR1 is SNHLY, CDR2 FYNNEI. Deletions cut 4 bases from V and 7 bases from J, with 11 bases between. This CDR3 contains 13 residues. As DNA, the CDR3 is TGTGCCAGCAGTGCAGGCTTTGACCAGCCCCAGCATTTT. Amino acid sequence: CASSAGFDQPQHF.

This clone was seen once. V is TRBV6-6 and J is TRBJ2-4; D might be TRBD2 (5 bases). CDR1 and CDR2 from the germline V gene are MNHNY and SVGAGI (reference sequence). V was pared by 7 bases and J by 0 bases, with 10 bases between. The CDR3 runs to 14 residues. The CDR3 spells CASNTGEAKNIQYF. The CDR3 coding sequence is TGTGCCAGCAATACCGGGGAAGCCAAAAACATTCAGTACTTC.

CDR3 coding DNA: TGTGCCAGCAGCTTGGGACAGTACACCGGGGAGCTGTTTTTT. Protein: CASSLGQYTGELFF. This sequence joins TRBV5-6 and TRBJ2-2; a weak D match, TRBD1 (5 bases). This CDR3 contains 14 residues. The germline V gene encodes CDR1 SGHDT and CDR2 YYEEEE. V lost 0 bases to trimming and J lost 3 bases, with 6 bases between them.

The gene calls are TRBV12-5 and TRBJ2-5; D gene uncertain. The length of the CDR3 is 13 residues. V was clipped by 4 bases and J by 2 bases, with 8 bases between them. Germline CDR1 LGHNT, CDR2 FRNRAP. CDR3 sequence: CASGSELQETQYF. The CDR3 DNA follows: TGTGCTAGTGGTTCAGAATTGCAAGAGACCCAGTACTTC.

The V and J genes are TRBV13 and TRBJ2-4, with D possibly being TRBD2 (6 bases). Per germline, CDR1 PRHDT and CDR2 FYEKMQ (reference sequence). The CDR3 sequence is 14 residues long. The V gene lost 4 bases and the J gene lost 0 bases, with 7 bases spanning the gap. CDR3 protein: CASSSGVAKNIQYF. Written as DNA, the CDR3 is TGTGCCAGCAGCTCGGGGGTAGCCAAAAACATTCAGTACTTC.

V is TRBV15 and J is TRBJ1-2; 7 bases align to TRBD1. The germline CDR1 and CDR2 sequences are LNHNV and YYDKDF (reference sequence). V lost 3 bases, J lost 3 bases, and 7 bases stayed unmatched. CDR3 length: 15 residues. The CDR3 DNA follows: TGTGCCACCAGCAGTCGGGGACAGTCTGACTATGGCTACACCTTC. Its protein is CATSSRGQSDYGYTF.

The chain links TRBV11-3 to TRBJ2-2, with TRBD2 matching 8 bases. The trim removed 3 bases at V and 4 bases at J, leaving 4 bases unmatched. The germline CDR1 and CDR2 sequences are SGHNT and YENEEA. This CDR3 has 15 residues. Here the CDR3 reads CASSFSGRPTGELFF. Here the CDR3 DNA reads TGTGCCAGCAGCTTCAGCGGGAGACCCACCGGGGAGCTGTTTTTT.

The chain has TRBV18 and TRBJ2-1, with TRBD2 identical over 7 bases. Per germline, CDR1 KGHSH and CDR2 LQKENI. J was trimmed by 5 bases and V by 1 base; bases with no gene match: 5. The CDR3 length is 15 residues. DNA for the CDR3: TGTGCCAGCTCACCACAGGTGGGAGGGGACAATGAGCAGTTCTTC. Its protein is CASSPQVGGDNEQFF.

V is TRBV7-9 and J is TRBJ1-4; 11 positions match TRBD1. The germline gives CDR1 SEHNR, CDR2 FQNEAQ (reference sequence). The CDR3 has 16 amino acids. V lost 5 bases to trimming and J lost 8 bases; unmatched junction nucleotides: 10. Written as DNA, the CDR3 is TGTGCCAGCAGCCCTGGGACAGGGGGTAGGGGAGAAAAACTGTTTTTT. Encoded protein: CASSPGTGGRGEKLFF.

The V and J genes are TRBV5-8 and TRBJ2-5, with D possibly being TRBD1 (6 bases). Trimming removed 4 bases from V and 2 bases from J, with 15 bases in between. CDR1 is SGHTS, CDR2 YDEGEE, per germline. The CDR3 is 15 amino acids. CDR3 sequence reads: CASSRAWTVQETQYF. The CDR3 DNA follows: TGTGCCAGCAGCCGAGCATGGACAGTACAAGAGACCCAGTACTTC.

The CDR3 coding sequence is TGTGCCAGCAGCCCCCGGGACAGATACTACGAGCAGTACTTC. The encoded protein is CASSPRDRYYEQYF. The chain employs TRBV7-6 and TRBJ2-7; 7 positions agree with TRBD1. The CDR3 consists of 14 residues. V lost 5 bases and J lost 3; bases outside the gene matches: 7. Germline assignment: CDR1 SGHVS and CDR2 FNYEAQ. The full variable domain, rest sourced from reference TRBV7-6 and TRBJ2-7, is GAGVSQSPRYKVTKRGQDVALRCDPISGHVSLYWYRQALGQGPEFLTYFNYEAQQDKSGLPNDRFSAERPEGSISTLTIQRTEQRDSAMYRCASSPRDRYYEQYFGPGTRLTVT.

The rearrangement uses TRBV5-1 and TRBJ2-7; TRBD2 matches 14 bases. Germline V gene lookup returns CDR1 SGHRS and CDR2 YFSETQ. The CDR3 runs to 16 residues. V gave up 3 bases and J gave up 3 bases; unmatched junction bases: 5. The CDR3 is CASSWGTSGSNYEQYF. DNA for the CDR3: TGCGCCAGCAGCTGGGGGACTAGCGGGAGTAACTACGAGCAGTACTTC.

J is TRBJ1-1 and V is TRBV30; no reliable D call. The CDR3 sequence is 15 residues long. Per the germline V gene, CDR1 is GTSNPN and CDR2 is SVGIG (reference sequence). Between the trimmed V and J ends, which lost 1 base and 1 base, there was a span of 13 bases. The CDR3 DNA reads TGTGCCTGGAGTGAGCGACGGGAGGGGAACACTGAAGCTTTCTTT. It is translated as CAWSERREGNTEAFF.

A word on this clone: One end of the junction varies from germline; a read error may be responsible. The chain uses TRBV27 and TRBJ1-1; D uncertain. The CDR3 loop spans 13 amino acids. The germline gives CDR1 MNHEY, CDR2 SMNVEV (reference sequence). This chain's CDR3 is CASSRRVNTETFF. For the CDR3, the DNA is TGTGCCAGCAGCAGGCGGGTGAACACTGAAACTTTCTTT.

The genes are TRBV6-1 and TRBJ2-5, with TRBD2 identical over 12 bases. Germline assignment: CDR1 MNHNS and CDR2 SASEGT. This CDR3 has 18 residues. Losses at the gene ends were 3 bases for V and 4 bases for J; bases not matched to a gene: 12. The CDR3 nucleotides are TGTGCCAGCAGTGACAATCTCGGACTAGCGGGACCCTCAGAGACCCAGTACTTC. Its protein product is CASSDNLGLAGPSETQYF.

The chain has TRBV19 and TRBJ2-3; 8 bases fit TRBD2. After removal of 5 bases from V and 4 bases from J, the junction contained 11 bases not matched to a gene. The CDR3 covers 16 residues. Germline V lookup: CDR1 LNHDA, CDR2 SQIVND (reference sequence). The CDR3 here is CASSSLVAGFPDTQYF. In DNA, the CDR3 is TGTGCCAGTAGTTCATTGGTAGCGGGGTTCCCAGATACGCAGTATTTT.

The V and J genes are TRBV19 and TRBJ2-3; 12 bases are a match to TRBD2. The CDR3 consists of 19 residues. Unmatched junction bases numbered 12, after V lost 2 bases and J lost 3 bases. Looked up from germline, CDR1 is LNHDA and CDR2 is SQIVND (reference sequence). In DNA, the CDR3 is TGTGCCAGTAGTATACAATATCGTGGACTAGCGGGATCGACAGATACGCAGTATTTT. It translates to CASSIQYRGLAGSTDTQYF.